This paragraph reports one T cell receptor beta chain. As yet, its antigen is unknown. These data come from a study of CXCR3-negative and CXCR3-positive naive CD8 T cells. Overall study findings and caveats: Partly lower CXCR3 expression followed cryopreservation, and most assays relied on fresh PBMCs.

Researchers prepared the TRB cDNA libraries using 5' RACE with UMI labels. TCRdb reprocessed the 5' RACE reads and keeps a single row for each CDR3 protein, giving no DNA. In total, the table holds about 6,700 distinct CDR3 sequences. CDR3 length: 18 amino acids. The germline CDR1 and CDR2 sequences are LGHNA and YNFKEQ. Input material: naive CXCR3- CD8+ T cells from blood. Subset reported: CD45RO-CCR7+CD27+CD95- naive CD8+ T cells lacking CXCR3 (TNR3-). This sequence joins TRBV4-2 and TRBJ2-1; TCRdb returns TRBD1, unconfirmable since there is no DNA. This receptor was taken from a human donor in good health. Some clones in this sample may be carry-over from other donors' samples. CDR3 protein: CASSQEPRGSGDRHEQFF.